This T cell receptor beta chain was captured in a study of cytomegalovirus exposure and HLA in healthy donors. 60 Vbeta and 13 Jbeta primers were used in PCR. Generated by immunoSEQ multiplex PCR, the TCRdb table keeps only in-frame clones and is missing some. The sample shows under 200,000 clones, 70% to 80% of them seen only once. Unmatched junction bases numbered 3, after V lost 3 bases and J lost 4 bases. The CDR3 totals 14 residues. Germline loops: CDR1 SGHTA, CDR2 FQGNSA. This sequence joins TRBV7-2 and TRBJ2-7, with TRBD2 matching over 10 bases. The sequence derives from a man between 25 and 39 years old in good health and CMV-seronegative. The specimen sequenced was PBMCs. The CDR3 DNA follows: TGTGCCAGCAGCTTTAGCGGGAGGACGTACGAGCAGTACTTC. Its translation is CASSFSGRTYEQYF.